What follows are 14 T cell receptor beta chains derived from one specimen sequenced in a study of identical twins. TCRdb reprocessed the 5' RACE reads with MiXCR, giving one entry per CDR3 protein. The repertoire consists of roughly 1.6 million distinct CDR3 sequences, with around a third occurring once and the leading ten covering about 0.27%. The sequencing sample was made of cord blood. The source of these receptors is a newborn girl in good health.

This clonotype came up many times. The chain links TRBV25-1 to TRBJ2-7; 9 bases agree with TRBD2. CDR1 and CDR2 from the germline V gene are MGHDK and SYGVNS. The ends lost 5 bases at V and 5 bases at J; junction bases unmatched: 10. The CDR3 sequence is 15 residues long. Written as DNA, the CDR3 is TGTGCCAGCAGTAGCGGGAGGCCCATTATGGACGAGCAGTACTTC. Protein: CASSSGRPIMDEQYF.

The chain couples TRBV5-1 to TRBJ1-6; D is unclear. Looked up from germline, CDR1 is SGHRS and CDR2 is YFSETQ. The CDR3 is 12 amino acids. V lost 4 bases, J lost 7 bases, and 6 bases lay in between. The CDR3, as DNA: TGCGCCAGCAGCGAGACAAATTCACCCCTCCACTTT. As protein: CASSETNSPLHF.

The table lists this clonotype with a count of one. The chain carries TRBV24-1 and TRBJ2-5, with 11 bases aligning to TRBD1. The V gene end was trimmed by 7 bases and the J gene end by 1 base; junction bases not matched to a gene: 7. The CDR3 extends over 16 amino acids. Germline V lookup: CDR1 KGHDR, CDR2 SFDVKD. In nucleotides, the CDR3 is TGTGCCACCAGCGGCCGGGACAGGGGGTCCCAAGAGACCCAGTACTTC. Its protein product is CATSGRDRGSQETQYF.

The CDR3 protein is CASSPKRALADTQYF. CDR3 DNA sequence: TGTGCCAGCAGCCCTAAGAGGGCCCTCGCAGATACGCAGTATTTT. The V call is TRBV7-2, the J call TRBJ2-3, with D tentatively TRBD2 (5 bases). Trimming took 5 bases from V and 4 from J, leaving 16 bases between them. CDR1 is SGHTA and CDR2 is FQGNSA in the germline V gene. The CDR3 spans 15 residues.

This clonotype came up a few times. The CDR3, as DNA: TGCAGTGCTAGCTTAGGTAGTGGGGTTGCTTCCTACGAGCAGTACTTC. This codes for CSASLGSGVASYEQYF. The chain links TRBV20-1 to TRBJ2-7; D is uncertain. Between the trimmed V and J ends, which lost 3 bases and 1 base, there was a span of 19 bases. Looked up from germline, CDR1 is DFQATT and CDR2 is SNEGSKA (reference sequence). The CDR3 is 16 amino acids.

This clonotype appeared many times. The rearrangement joins TRBV29-1 to TRBJ2-7; D perhaps matches TRBD2 (6 bases). This CDR3 has 16 amino acids. Trimming pared 0 bases from V and 0 bases from J, leaving 15 bases between. The germline CDR1 and CDR2 sequences are SQVTM and ANQGSEA. The CDR3 DNA follows: TGCAGCGTTGAAGATCAGGGTAGCGGATTCTCCTACGAGCAGTACTTC. It is translated as CSVEDQGSGFSYEQYF.

The chain employs TRBV7-2 and TRBJ2-2; D gene ambiguous. Trimming stripped 1 base from V and 4 bases from J, with 7 bases between. The CDR3 is made up of 14 amino acids. CDR1 and CDR2 from the germline V gene are SGHTA and FQGNSA. This CDR3 is CASSLGAATGELFF. In DNA form, the CDR3 reads TGTGCCAGCAGCTTAGGGGCAGCCACCGGGGAGCTGTTTTTT. Looking up the rest from reference TRBV7-2 and TRBJ2-2 gives the full variable domain: GAGVSQSPSNKVTEKGKDVELRCDPISGHTALYWYRQSLGQGLEFLIYFQGNSAPDKSGLPSDRFSAERTGGSVSTLTIQRTQQEDSAVYLCASSLGAATGELFFGEGSRLTVL.

The chain has TRBV12-3 or TRBV12-4 and TRBJ2-3; D gene unclear. The length of the CDR3 is 14 residues. V was pared by 6 bases and J by 3 bases, with 13 bases between. Written as DNA, the CDR3 is TGTGCCAGCAGAAAAATAGGGTGGACAGATACGCAGTATTTT. The encoded protein is CASRKIGWTDTQYF.

The chain uses TRBV9 and TRBJ2-7; 9 positions match TRBD2. The germline V gene has CDR1 SGDLS and CDR2 YYNGEE. V was clipped by 0 bases and J by 7 bases; unmatched bases: 17. The CDR3 extends over 18 amino acids. CDR3 sequence (DNA): TGTGCCAGCAGCGTAGGGTCGGCGTGGACTAGCGCAAACAATGAGCAGTACTTC. Amino acids: CASSVGSAWTSANNEQYF.

Remarks on this clonotype: One junction end disagrees with the germline gene, perhaps due to a read error. This rearrangement joins TRBV5-1 to TRBJ2-4; perhaps TRBD2 as D (6 bases). The J call may be mistaken, given a closer DNA end match to TRBJ2-7. Germline CDR1 and CDR2: SGHRS and YFSETQ. CDR3 size: 15 residues. The CDR3 sequence: CASCLGNGRVDEQYF. The DNA of the CDR3 is TGCGCCAGCTGCTTGGGTAACGGGAGAGTGGACGAGCAGTACTTC.

The V call is TRBV10-3, the J call TRBJ2-3; the D gene is possibly TRBD2 (6 bases). CDR3 length equals 13 residues. Germline V lookup: CDR1 ENHRY, CDR2 SYGVKD. V dropped 8 bases and J dropped 2 bases, with 11 bases sitting between them. The CDR3 protein is CAIAGTFTDTQYF. The CDR3 coding sequence is TGTGCCATCGCCGGGACTTTCACAGATACGCAGTATTTT.

There are a few counts of this clonotype. The chain joins TRBV6-1 to TRBJ2-3; 7 bases agree with TRBD1. With 4 bases clipped from V and 2 bases from J, the junction kept 18 bases outside the gene matches. The CDR3 is 19 amino acids. Germline V gene sequence: CDR1 MNHNS, CDR2 SASEGT. The CDR3 DNA reads as TGTGCCAGCAGTGGAATCCCTACCTATAGACAGGGTACCACAGATACGCAGTATTTT. It is translated as CASSGIPTYRQGTTDTQYF.

The rearrangement links TRBV29-1 to TRBJ2-7; D unresolved. Germline V gene lookup returns CDR1 SQVTM and CDR2 ANQGSEA. V lost 5 bases and J lost 2, with 10 bases in between. The CDR3 spans 12 residues. In nucleotides, the CDR3 is TGCAGCGTTTCGTGGGGTACCTACGAGCAGTACTTC. Translation gives CSVSWGTYEQYF.

The chain links TRBV20-1 to TRBJ2-2, with D hard to call. Trimming cost V 6 bases and J 3 bases, with 11 bases left between them. Germline V gene sequence: CDR1 DFQATT, CDR2 SNEGSKA (reference sequence). CDR3 length: 13 residues. Here the CDR3 DNA reads TGCAGTGCATCATGGGGATACACCGGGGAGCTGTTTTTT. This codes for CSASWGYTGELFF.